The rows below give T cell receptor beta chains drawn from one sample of a study of T cell responses to AZD1222 COVID-19 vaccine. Repertoires were generated with immunoSEQ multiplex PCR, while TCRdb's copy carries only in-frame clones and drops some. The sample includes approximately 130,000 clones, about 89% seen only once; the top ten take approximately 30%. The sample in question was peripheral blood, obtained on day 0 of AZD1222 vaccination. The receptor source for this set is an adult in good health. The CDR3 runs from the conserved cysteine through the conserved F or W. D genes are given only for firm matches. A clone size is listed for some rows: how often the clone was seen (once, few, many), or a class if it is expanded.

v_gene: TRBV19
abundance: .
d_gene: .
j_gene: TRBJ2-7
CDR3aa: CATSGGNVYEQYF
CDR3nt: TGTGCCACCAGTGGGGGAAACGTTTACGAGCAGTACTTC

v_gene: TRBV15
abundance: .
d_gene: .
j_gene: TRBJ1-2
CDR3aa: CATSREGGPNGYGYTF
CDR3nt: TGTGCCACCAGCAGAGAGGGGGGCCCCAATGGCTATGGCTACACCTTC

v_gene: TRBV5-4
abundance: .
d_gene: TRBD1
j_gene: TRBJ2-3
CDR3aa: CASSRIQGASGDTQYF
CDR3nt: TGTGCCAGCAGTAGGATACAGGGGGCTTCAGGAGATACGCAGTATTTT

v_gene: TRBV9
abundance: .
d_gene: .
j_gene: TRBJ2-7
CDR3aa: CASSPPQGNHDEQYF
CDR3nt: TGTGCCAGCAGCCCCCCACAGGGAAATCATGACGAGCAGTACTTC

v_gene: TRBV2
abundance: .
d_gene: .
j_gene: TRBJ1-5
CDR3aa: CASSVQGLSNQPQHF
CDR3nt: TGTGCCAGCAGTGTGCAGGGTCTAAGCAATCAGCCCCAGCATTTT

v_gene: TRBV18
abundance: .
d_gene: .
j_gene: TRBJ2-1
CDR3aa: CASSLDWGHNEQFF
CDR3nt: TGTGCCAGCTCACTCGATTGGGGGCACAATGAGCAGTTCTTC

v_gene: TRBV6-2/TRBV6-3
abundance: once
d_gene: .
j_gene: TRBJ2-2
CDR3aa: CASSYRVLRPPVELFF
CDR3nt: TGTGCCAGCAGTTATAGGGTACTACGACCCCCGGTGGAGCTGTTTTTT

v_gene: TRBV10-3
abundance: .
d_gene: TRBD1
j_gene: TRBJ1-6
CDR3aa: CAISPGQANSPLHF
CDR3nt: TGTGCCATCAGCCCGGGACAGGCGAATTCACCCCTCCACTTT

v_gene: TRBV6-5
abundance: .
d_gene: TRBD2
j_gene: TRBJ2-2
CDR3aa: CASSTTSGPLRELFF
CDR3nt: TGTGCCAGCAGTACGACTAGCGGCCCTCTCCGGGAGCTGTTTTTT

v_gene: TRBV19
abundance: .
d_gene: .
j_gene: TRBJ2-7
CDR3aa: CASSIAPGNHYEQYF
CDR3nt: TGTGCCAGTAGTATAGCTCCAGGGAACCACTACGAGCAGTACTTC

v_gene: TRBV19
abundance: .
d_gene: TRBD2
j_gene: TRBJ2-3
CDR3aa: CASSPRAPQREWTDTQYF
CDR3nt: TGTGCCAGTAGTCCCCGGGCCCCCCAGCGGGAGTGGACAGATACGCAGTATTTT

v_gene: TRBV11-2
abundance: .
d_gene: .
j_gene: TRBJ2-3
CDR3aa: CASSHTDTQYF
CDR3nt: TGTGCCAGCAGCCACACAGATACGCAGTATTTT

v_gene: TRBV30
abundance: .
d_gene: TRBD2
j_gene: TRBJ2-7
CDR3aa: CAWSELASPYEQYF
CDR3nt: TGTGCCTGGAGTGAACTAGCGTCCCCCTACGAGCAGTACTTC

v_gene: TRBV12-5
abundance: few
d_gene: TRBD1
j_gene: TRBJ2-5
CDR3aa: CASGSGQGETQYF
CDR3nt: TGTGCTAGTGGTTCGGGACAGGGAGAGACCCAGTACTTC

v_gene: TRBV6-2/TRBV6-3
abundance: .
d_gene: TRBD1
j_gene: TRBJ1-5
CDR3aa: CASSPTGGANQPQHF
CDR3nt: TGTGCCAGCAGTCCGACAGGGGGCGCGAATCAGCCCCAGCATTTT

v_gene: TRBV5-8
abundance: .
d_gene: TRBD1
j_gene: TRBJ2-5
CDR3aa: CASTPGQGEETQYF
CDR3nt: TGTGCCAGCACCCCGGGACAGGGAGAAGAGACCCAGTACTTC

v_gene: TRBV9
abundance: .
d_gene: .
j_gene: TRBJ2-5
CDR3aa: CASSVGTRPQETQYF
CDR3nt: TGTGCCAGCAGCGTAGGGACACGACCCCAAGAGACCCAGTACTTC

v_gene: TRBV9
abundance: .
d_gene: TRBD1
j_gene: TRBJ1-6
CDR3aa: CASSAGTVGSPLHF
CDR3nt: TGTGCCAGCAGCGCGGGGACAGTTGGGTCACCCCTCCACTTT

v_gene: TRBV6-2/TRBV6-3
abundance: .
d_gene: TRBD2
j_gene: TRBJ2-5
CDR3aa: CASSYGTSGRTQYF
CDR3nt: TGTGCCAGCAGTTACGGGACTAGCGGGAGAACCCAGTACTTC

v_gene: TRBV7-9
abundance: .
d_gene: TRBD1
j_gene: TRBJ2-3
CDR3aa: CASSRNRGRTDTQYF
CDR3nt: TGTGCCAGCAGCCGGAACAGGGGAAGGACAGATACGCAGTATTTT

v_gene: TRBV6-1
abundance: .
d_gene: TRBD1
j_gene: TRBJ2-5
CDR3aa: CASSEMTGSRETQYF
CDR3nt: TGTGCCAGCAGTGAAATGACAGGGTCGAGGGAGACCCAGTACTTC

v_gene: TRBV7-2
abundance: once
d_gene: .
j_gene: TRBJ1-2
CDR3aa: CASSMDTDGYTF
CDR3nt: TGTGCCAGCAGCATGGACACTGATGGCTACACCTTC

v_gene: TRBV7-3
abundance: .
d_gene: TRBD2
j_gene: TRBJ2-5
CDR3aa: CASSQGLAGEETQYF
CDR3nt: TGTGCCAGCAGCCAGGGACTAGCGGGGGAAGAGACCCAGTACTTC

v_gene: TRBV7-9
abundance: .
d_gene: .
j_gene: TRBJ1-1
CDR3aa: CASSPTGRGTEAFF
CDR3nt: TGTGCCAGCAGCCCGACCGGACGGGGAACTGAAGCTTTCTTT

v_gene: TRBV6-5
abundance: .
d_gene: .
j_gene: TRBJ1-4
CDR3aa: CASRMTWSEKLFF
CDR3nt: TGTGCCTCCCGGATGACTTGGAGTGAAAAACTGTTTTTT

v_gene: TRBV9
abundance: .
d_gene: TRBD2
j_gene: TRBJ2-7
CDR3aa: CASSAGLAGFEQYF
CDR3nt: TGTGCCAGCAGCGCCGGACTAGCGGGATTCGAGCAGTACTTC

v_gene: TRBV4-2
abundance: once
d_gene: TRBD2
j_gene: TRBJ2-2
CDR3aa: CASSAGWEGSPGELFF
CDR3nt: TGTGCCAGCAGCGCTGGTTGGGAGGGATCTCCCGGGGAGCTGTTTTTT

v_gene: TRBV7-8
abundance: .
d_gene: TRBD1
j_gene: TRBJ1-6
CDR3aa: CASSSQGQHPTPLHF
CDR3nt: TGTGCCAGCAGTTCACAGGGGCAACACCCCACACCCCTCCACTTT

v_gene: TRBV7-2
abundance: .
d_gene: TRBD2
j_gene: TRBJ2-1
CDR3aa: CASSLRTRELYNEQFF
CDR3nt: TGTGCCAGCAGCTTACGGACTAGAGAACTCTACAATGAGCAGTTCTTC

v_gene: TRBV12-5
abundance: .
d_gene: TRBD2
j_gene: TRBJ2-3
CDR3aa: CASGFFVESSGGTDTQYF
CDR3nt: TGTGCTAGTGGTTTTTTTGTGGAGTCTAGCGGGGGCACAGATACGCAGTATTTT

v_gene: TRBV5-1
abundance: .
d_gene: TRBD1
j_gene: TRBJ1-4
CDR3aa: CASSFQGANEKLFF
CDR3nt: TGCGCCAGCAGCTTTCAGGGGGCTAATGAAAAACTGTTTTTT

v_gene: TRBV2
abundance: .
d_gene: .
j_gene: TRBJ1-1
CDR3aa: CASRGMNTEAFF
CDR3nt: TGTGCCAGCAGAGGCATGAACACTGAAGCTTTCTTT

v_gene: TRBV19
abundance: .
d_gene: TRBD1
j_gene: TRBJ1-2
CDR3aa: CASSLLGTGINYGYTF
CDR3nt: TGTGCCAGTAGTCTTTTAGGGACAGGGATTAACTATGGCTACACCTTC

v_gene: TRBV24-1
abundance: .
d_gene: .
j_gene: TRBJ2-5
CDR3aa: CATTAKVEETQYF
CDR3nt: TGTGCCACCACCGCTAAAGTTGAAGAGACCCAGTACTTC

v_gene: TRBV3-1/TRBV3-2
abundance: .
d_gene: .
j_gene: TRBJ2-7
CDR3aa: CASTTDSYEQYF
CDR3nt: TGTGCCAGCACGACGGATTCCTACGAGCAGTACTTC

v_gene: TRBV3-1/TRBV3-2
abundance: few
d_gene: .
j_gene: TRBJ2-7
CDR3aa: CASSQGPWDYEQYF
CDR3nt: TGTGCCAGCAGCCAAGGTCCCTGGGACTACGAGCAGTACTTC

v_gene: TRBV15
abundance: .
d_gene: .
j_gene: TRBJ1-4
CDR3aa: CATSRDLGATNEKLFF
CDR3nt: TGTGCCACCAGCAGAGATTTGGGGGCAACTAATGAAAAACTGTTTTTT

v_gene: TRBV9
abundance: .
d_gene: .
j_gene: TRBJ2-7
CDR3aa: CASSGGGGGGYEQYF
CDR3nt: TGTGCCAGCAGCGGAGGAGGAGGGGGTGGCTACGAGCAGTACTTC

v_gene: TRBV7-8
abundance: .
d_gene: .
j_gene: TRBJ2-7
CDR3aa: CASSLAYGISYEQYF
CDR3nt: TGTGCCAGCAGCTTAGCCTACGGGATCTCCTACGAGCAGTACTTC

v_gene: TRBV2
abundance: .
d_gene: .
j_gene: TRBJ2-5
CDR3aa: CASSEALRDEFGETQYF
CDR3nt: TGTGCCAGCAGTGAAGCGCTCCGGGACGAGTTTGGGGAGACCCAGTACTTC

v_gene: TRBV27
abundance: .
d_gene: TRBD1
j_gene: TRBJ1-2
CDR3aa: CASSPSTGSFLNYGYTF
CDR3nt: TGTGCCAGCAGTCCATCGACAGGGTCTTTTCTTAACTATGGCTACACCTTC

v_gene: TRBV4-2
abundance: .
d_gene: .
j_gene: TRBJ2-2
CDR3aa: CASSQDQGAGGELFF
CDR3nt: TGTGCCAGCAGCCAAGATCAAGGGGCCGGCGGGGAGCTGTTTTTT

v_gene: TRBV6-2/TRBV6-3
abundance: .
d_gene: .
j_gene: TRBJ2-2
CDR3aa: CASSYGVGELFF
CDR3nt: TGTGCCAGCAGTTATGGAGTCGGGGAGCTGTTTTTT

v_gene: TRBV5-6
abundance: .
d_gene: TRBD2
j_gene: TRBJ2-1
CDR3aa: CASSLRLAGDNEQFF
CDR3nt: TGTGCCAGCAGCTTGCGTCTAGCGGGAGACAATGAGCAGTTCTTC

v_gene: TRBV19
abundance: .
d_gene: .
j_gene: TRBJ1-6
CDR3aa: CASSISGDNSPLHF
CDR3nt: TGTGCCAGTAGTATTTCCGGGGATAATTCACCCCTCCACTTT

v_gene: TRBV2
abundance: .
d_gene: .
j_gene: TRBJ1-2
CDR3aa: CARGAGNYGYTF
CDR3nt: TGTGCCAGGGGGGCTGGTAACTATGGCTACACCTTC

v_gene: TRBV4-3
abundance: once
d_gene: TRBD2
j_gene: TRBJ2-1
CDR3aa: CASSQASGSWDEQFF
CDR3nt: TGCGCCAGCAGCCAGGCTAGCGGGAGTTGGGATGAGCAGTTCTTC

v_gene: TRBV7-2
abundance: .
d_gene: .
j_gene: TRBJ2-1
CDR3aa: CASSLGPGNLQFF
CDR3nt: TGTGCCAGCAGCTTGGGACCGGGGAATCTACAGTTCTTC

v_gene: TRBV12-3/TRBV12-4
abundance: .
d_gene: .
j_gene: TRBJ1-1
CDR3aa: CASRGPDNTEAFF
CDR3nt: TGTGCCAGCAGAGGCCCAGACAACACTGAAGCTTTCTTT

v_gene: TRBV12-3/TRBV12-4
abundance: .
d_gene: .
j_gene: TRBJ2-5
CDR3aa: CASSPRETQYF
CDR3nt: TGTGCCAGCAGTCCGCGGGAGACCCAGTACTTC

v_gene: TRBV5-1
abundance: .
d_gene: TRBD2
j_gene: TRBJ2-1
CDR3aa: CASGPRGDNEQFF
CDR3nt: TGCGCCAGCGGGCCCCGGGGGGACAATGAGCAGTTCTTC

v_gene: TRBV10-3
abundance: .
d_gene: .
j_gene: TRBJ1-4
CDR3aa: CAISEVLGQDNEKLFF
CDR3nt: TGTGCCATCAGTGAAGTGTTGGGCCAGGATAATGAAAAACTGTTTTTT

v_gene: TRBV19
abundance: .
d_gene: TRBD1
j_gene: TRBJ1-5
CDR3aa: CASSAGTGGPGQPQHF
CDR3nt: TGTGCCAGTAGTGCCGGGACAGGGGGTCCGGGTCAGCCCCAGCATTTT

v_gene: TRBV18
abundance: .
d_gene: TRBD1
j_gene: TRBJ1-1
CDR3aa: CASSGRQGDTEAFF
CDR3nt: TGTGCCAGCTCGGGGAGACAGGGTGACACTGAAGCTTTCTTT